The 3 T cell receptor beta chains reported below all come from one sample, sequenced in a study of blood T cell repertoires in COVID-19. Measured with immunoSEQ multiplex PCR; TCRdb has only the in-frame clones, and not every one. The repertoire holds about 120,000 clones, approximately 80% seen once, with roughly 7.9% in the top ten. Material: peripheral blood. Every receptor here comes from a human donor in a cohort sampled during active COVID-19.

V is TRBV21-1 and J is TRBJ2-7; the table assigns TRBD1, which was not confirmed against the DNA. TRBV21-1 is a pseudogene. This CDR3 comprises 14 residues. The CDR3 loop reads CASSKSQGSYEQYF. The DNA for the CDR3 is TGTGCCAGCAGCAAGAGTCAGGGCAGTTACGAGCAGTACTTC.

V gene TRBV2 combines with J gene TRBJ2-1; weak D call: TRBD2 (7 bases). The V and J ends lost 4 bases and 3 bases respectively, with 13 bases between them. The CDR3 totals 15 residues. Germline V CDR1 and CDR2: SNHLY, FYNNEI. CDR3: CASSGWGGNYNEQFF. CDR3 in DNA: TGTGCCAGCAGTGGATGGGGGGGCAACTACAATGAGCAGTTCTTC.

This rearrangement joins TRBV28 to TRBJ2-7; tentative D call: TRBD1 (6 bases). The V and J ends lost 2 bases and 3 bases respectively, with 11 bases between them. The germline CDR1 and CDR2 sequences are MDHEN and SYDVKM. The CDR3 extends over 14 amino acids. DNA for the CDR3: TGTGCCAGCAGTTTAACAGGGTATCTCTACGAGCAGTACTTC. It yields the protein CASSLTGYLYEQYF.